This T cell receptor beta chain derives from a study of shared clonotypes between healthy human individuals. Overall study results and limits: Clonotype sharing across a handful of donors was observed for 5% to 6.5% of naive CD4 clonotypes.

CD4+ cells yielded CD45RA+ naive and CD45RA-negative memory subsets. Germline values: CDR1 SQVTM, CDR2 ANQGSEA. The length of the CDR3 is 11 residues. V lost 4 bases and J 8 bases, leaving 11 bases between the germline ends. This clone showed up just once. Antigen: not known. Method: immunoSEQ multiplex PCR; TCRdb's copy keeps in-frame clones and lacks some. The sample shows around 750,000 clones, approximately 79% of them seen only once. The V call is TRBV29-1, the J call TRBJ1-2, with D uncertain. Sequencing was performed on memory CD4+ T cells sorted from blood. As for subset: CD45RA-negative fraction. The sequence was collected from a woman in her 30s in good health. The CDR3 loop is CSVGDGQGYTF. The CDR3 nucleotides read TGCAGCGTTGGTGATGGCCAGGGCTACACCTTC.